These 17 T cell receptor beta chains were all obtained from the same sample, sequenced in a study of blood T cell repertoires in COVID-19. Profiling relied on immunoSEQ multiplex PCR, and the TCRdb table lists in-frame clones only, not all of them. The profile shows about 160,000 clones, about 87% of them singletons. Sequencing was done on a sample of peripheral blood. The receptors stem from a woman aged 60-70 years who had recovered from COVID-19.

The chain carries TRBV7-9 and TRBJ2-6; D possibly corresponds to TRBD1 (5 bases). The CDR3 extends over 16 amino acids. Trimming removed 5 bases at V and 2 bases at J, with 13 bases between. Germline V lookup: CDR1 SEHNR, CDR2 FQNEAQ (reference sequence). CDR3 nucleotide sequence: TGTGCCAGCAGCGATCTAAAAGGGGCTGGGGCCAACGTCCTGACTTTC. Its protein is CASSDLKGAGANVLTF.

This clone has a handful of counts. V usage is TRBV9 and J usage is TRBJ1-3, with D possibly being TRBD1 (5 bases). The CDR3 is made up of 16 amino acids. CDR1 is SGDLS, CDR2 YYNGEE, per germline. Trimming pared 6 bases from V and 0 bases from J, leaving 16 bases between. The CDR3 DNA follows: TGTGCCAGCATGGCAGGGCATCCGAGCTCTGGAAACACCATATATTTT. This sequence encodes CASMAGHPSSGNTIYF.

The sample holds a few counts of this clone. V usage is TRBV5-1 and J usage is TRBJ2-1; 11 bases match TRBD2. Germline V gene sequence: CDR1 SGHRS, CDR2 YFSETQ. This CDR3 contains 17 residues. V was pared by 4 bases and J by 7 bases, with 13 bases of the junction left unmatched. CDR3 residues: CASSPDVAGGPGNEQFF. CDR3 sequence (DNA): TGCGCCAGCAGCCCCGATGTAGCGGGGGGGCCTGGGAATGAGCAGTTCTTC.

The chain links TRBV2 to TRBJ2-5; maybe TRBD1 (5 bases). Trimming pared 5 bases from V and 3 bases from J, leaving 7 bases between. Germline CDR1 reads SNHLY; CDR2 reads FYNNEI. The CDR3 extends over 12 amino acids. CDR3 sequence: CASSPGKETQYF. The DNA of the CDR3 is TGTGCCAGCAGTCCAGGGAAAGAGACCCAGTACTTC.

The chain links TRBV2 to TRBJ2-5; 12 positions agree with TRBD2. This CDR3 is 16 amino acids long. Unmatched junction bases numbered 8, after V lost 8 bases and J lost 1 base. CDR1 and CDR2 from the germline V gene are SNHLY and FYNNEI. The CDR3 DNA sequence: TGTGCCAGCCAGGGACTAGCGGGTGGAACCCAAGAGACCCAGTACTTC. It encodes CASQGLAGGTQETQYF.

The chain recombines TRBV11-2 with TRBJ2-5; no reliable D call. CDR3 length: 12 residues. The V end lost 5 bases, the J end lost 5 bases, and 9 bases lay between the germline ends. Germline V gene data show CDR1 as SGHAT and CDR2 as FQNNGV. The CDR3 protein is CASSRDHETQYF. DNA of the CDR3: TGTGCCAGCAGCCGCGATCACGAGACCCAGTACTTC.

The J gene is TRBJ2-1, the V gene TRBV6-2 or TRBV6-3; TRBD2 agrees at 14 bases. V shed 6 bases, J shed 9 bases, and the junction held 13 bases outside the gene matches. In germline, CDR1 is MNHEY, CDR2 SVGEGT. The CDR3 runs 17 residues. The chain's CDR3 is CASSDGLAGGPKIEQFF. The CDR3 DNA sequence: TGTGCCAGCAGCGACGGACTAGCGGGGGGCCCAAAGATTGAGCAGTTCTTC.

The CDR3 loop reads CASSIAPKRGVHEQFF. The CDR3 nucleotides read TGTGCCAGTAGTATAGCCCCGAAGCGGGGGGTACATGAGCAGTTCTTC. J is TRBJ2-1 and V is TRBV19, with 9 positions matching TRBD2. The CDR3 runs to 16 residues. Trimming at V came to 1 base and at J to 8 bases, leaving 9 bases not matched to a gene. Germline CDR1 and CDR2: LNHDA and SQIVND (reference sequence).

Written as DNA, the CDR3 is TGTGCCAGCAGCTCCCCGGGGGGGGGAACTTACAATGAGCAGTTCTTC. Amino acids: CASSSPGGGTYNEQFF. The chain combines TRBV7-9 with TRBJ2-1, with 8 positions matching TRBD2. Losses at the gene ends were 4 bases for V and 4 bases for J; bases not matched to a gene: 9. Germline assignment: CDR1 SEHNR and CDR2 FQNEAQ (reference sequence). The CDR3 consists of 16 residues. The variable domain in full, with the rest retrieved from reference TRBV7-9 and TRBJ2-1, is DTGVSQNPRHKITKRGQNVTFRCDPISEHNRLYWYRQTLGQGPEFLTYFQNEAQLEKSRLLSDRFSAERPKGSFSTLEIQRTEQGDSAMYLCASSSPGGGTYNEQFFGPGTRLTVL.

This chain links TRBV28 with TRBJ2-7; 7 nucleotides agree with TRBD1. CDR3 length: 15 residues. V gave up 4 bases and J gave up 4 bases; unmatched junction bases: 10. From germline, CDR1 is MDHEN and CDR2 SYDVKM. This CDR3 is CASSYLGQERYEQYF. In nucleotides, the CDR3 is TGTGCCAGCAGTTACCTCGGACAGGAAAGGTACGAGCAGTACTTC.

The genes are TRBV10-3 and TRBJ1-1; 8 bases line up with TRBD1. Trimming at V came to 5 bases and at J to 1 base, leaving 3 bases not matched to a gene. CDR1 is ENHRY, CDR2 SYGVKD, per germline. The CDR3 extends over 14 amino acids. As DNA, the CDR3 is TGTGCCATCAGTAACAGGGGGTCGAACACTGAAGCTTTCTTT. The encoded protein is CAISNRGSNTEAFF.

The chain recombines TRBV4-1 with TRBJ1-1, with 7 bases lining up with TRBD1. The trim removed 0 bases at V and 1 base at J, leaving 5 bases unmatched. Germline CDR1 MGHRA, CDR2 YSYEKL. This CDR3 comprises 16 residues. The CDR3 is CASSQDLRQGNTEAFF. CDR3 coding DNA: TGCGCCAGCAGCCAAGATCTAAGACAGGGGAACACTGAAGCTTTCTTT.

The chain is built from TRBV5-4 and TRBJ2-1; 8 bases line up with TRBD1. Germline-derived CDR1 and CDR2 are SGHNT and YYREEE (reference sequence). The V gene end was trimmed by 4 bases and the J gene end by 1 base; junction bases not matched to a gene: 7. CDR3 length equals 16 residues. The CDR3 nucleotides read TGTGCCAGCAGCGCGACAGGGGAGAAATCCTACAATGAGCAGTTCTTC. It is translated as CASSATGEKSYNEQFF.

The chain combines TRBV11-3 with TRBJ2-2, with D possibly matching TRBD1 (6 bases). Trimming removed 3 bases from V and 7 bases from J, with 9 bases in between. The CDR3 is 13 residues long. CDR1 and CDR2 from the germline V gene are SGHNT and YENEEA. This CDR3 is CASSFTGYGELFF. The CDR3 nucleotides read TGTGCCAGCAGCTTCACAGGGTACGGGGAGCTGTTTTTT. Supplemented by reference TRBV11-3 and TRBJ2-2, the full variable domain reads EAGVVQSPRYKIIEKKQPVAFWCNPISGHNTLYWYLQNLGQGPELLIRYENEEAVDDSQLPKDRFSAERLKGVDSTLKIQPAELGDSAVYLCASSFTGYGELFFGEGSRLTVL.

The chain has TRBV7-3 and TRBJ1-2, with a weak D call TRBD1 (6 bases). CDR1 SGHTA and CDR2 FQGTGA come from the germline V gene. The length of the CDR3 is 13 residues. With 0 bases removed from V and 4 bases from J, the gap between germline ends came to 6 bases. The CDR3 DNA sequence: TGTGCCAGCAGCTTAACAGGGGGCTATGGCTACACCTTC. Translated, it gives CASSLTGGYGYTF.

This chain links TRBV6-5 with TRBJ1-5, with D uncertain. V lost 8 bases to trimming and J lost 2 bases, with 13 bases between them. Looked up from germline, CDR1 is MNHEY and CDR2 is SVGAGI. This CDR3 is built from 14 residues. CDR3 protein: CASCVLTGNQPQHF. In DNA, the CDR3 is TGTGCCAGCTGCGTGCTTACGGGCAATCAGCCCCAGCATTTT.

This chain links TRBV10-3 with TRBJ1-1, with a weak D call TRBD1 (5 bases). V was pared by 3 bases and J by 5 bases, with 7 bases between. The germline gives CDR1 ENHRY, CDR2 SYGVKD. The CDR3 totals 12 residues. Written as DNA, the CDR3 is TGTGCCATCAGTGATGGGGGGACTGAAGCTTTCTTT. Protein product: CAISDGGTEAFF.